Sequencing of this TCR beta chain was carried out in a study of vaccination effects on CD4 cells after COVID-19. Antigen-specific CD4+ T cell clonotypes were called by their expansion after viral peptide-pool culture in ViraFEST. Culture proceeded for approximately 9 days, and CD4+ T cells were then isolated. As their vaccination, participants received two doses of either BNT162b2 or mRNA-1273. Germline V CDR1 and CDR2: KGHSH, LQKENI. The CDR3 has 15 residues. V was pared by 2 bases and J by 0 bases, with 8 bases between. Assay used: immunoSEQ multiplex PCR; TCRdb lists only in-frame clones, some missing. The sample contains 9,500 to 15,000 clones, more than 70% of which appear only once. As for this clone: Its target is unknown.

The chain has TRBV18 and TRBJ1-3; D is uncertain. This TCR was recovered from a human donor who received a COVID-19 vaccine. The source material was CD4+ T cells from PBMCs cultured with SARS-CoV-2 spike peptides, sampled after COVID-19 vaccination. The CDR3 spells CASSPGRFSGNTIYF. In DNA, the CDR3 is TGTGCCAGCTCACCAGGGCGGTTCTCTGGAAACACCATATATTTT.